This T cell receptor (beta chain) derives from a study of OX40 agonist ivuxolimab in advanced cancers. Study at large: Ivuxolimab, an antibody acting as an agonist of OX40 (CD134), was used to treat patients. The group had a mean age of about 60 years, ranged from about 20 to 80, and was 80% to 85% male. Study findings and constraints: CD8+ T cells averaged more expanded clones than CD4+.

The repertoire was sequenced with immunoSEQ multiplex PCR; TCRdb's copy has only in-frame clones and lacks some. This sample yields some 70,000 clones, of which around 83% are seen a single time; about 1.5% belongs to the top ten. Per the germline V gene, CDR1 is SQVTM and CDR2 is ANQGSEA. This CDR3 has 15 residues. V was shortened by 3 bases and J by 2 bases, with 15 bases between the two germline ends. A note on this clone: Its specificity is not known.

Here the sequenced sample was CD4+ or CD8+ T cells sorted from blood, taken in a trial of the OX40 agonist ivuxolimab. The clonotype was recovered from an adult with an advanced solid tumor such as melanoma, head and neck, liver or kidney cancer. This chain connects TRBV29-1 to TRBJ2-3; D might be TRBD1 or TRBD2, each matching 6 bases. The CDR3 DNA follows: TGCAGCGTTGAGGGGGGCAGGGGCCTCACAGATACGCAGTATTTT. Protein product: CSVEGGRGLTDTQYF.